A single sample is the source of the 20 T cell receptor beta chains below, sequenced in a study of kidney transplant recipient with SARS-CoV-2 infection. One entry per CDR3 protein results from TCRdb running MiXCR on the reads. The profile shows roughly 230,000 distinct CDR3 sequences, 29% of them singletons. The material sequenced was a blood sample, taken at baseline and around day 110 from a kidney transplant recipient. These receptors were obtained from a young adult male patient who had COVID-19 and was a kidney transplant recipient. Some T cells here may be from the graft donor.

In this sample, this clonotype turned up a few times. The chain links TRBV5-4 to TRBJ2-2, with D perhaps assigned TRBD1 or TRBD2 (5 bases each). V was cut by 3 bases and J by 0 bases, with 9 bases left in between. The CDR3 consists of 15 residues. From germline, CDR1 is SGHNT and CDR2 YYREEE (reference sequence). The CDR3 sequence: CASSSGTPNTGELFF. The DNA of the CDR3 is TGTGCCAGCAGCTCCGGGACCCCGAACACCGGGGAGCTGTTTTTT.

The chain has TRBV9 and TRBJ2-5; a possible D gene is TRBD2 (6 bases). Between the trimmed V and J ends, which lost 2 bases and 2 bases, there was a span of 13 bases. Germline V gives CDR1 SGDLS, CDR2 YYNGEE. The CDR3 extends over 15 amino acids. CDR3 bases: TGTGCCAGCAGCGTGGCCGGGACTTATCAAGAGACCCAGTACTTC. Its protein product is CASSVAGTYQETQYF.

This clonotype was seen many times. V is TRBV9 and J is TRBJ2-1; a weak D match, TRBD1 (5 bases). Looked up from germline, CDR1 is SGDLS and CDR2 is YYNGEE. Trimming removed 2 bases from V and 5 bases from J, with 8 bases in between. This CDR3 has 13 amino acids. CDR3 sequence: CASSVFRDNEQFF. Here the CDR3 DNA reads TGTGCCAGCAGCGTTTTCAGGGACAATGAGCAGTTCTTC.

A note on this clonotype: A much larger clone sits a single nucleotide away, making a read error possible. This sequence joins TRBV28 and TRBJ2-2; tentative D call: TRBD1 (5 bases). The V gene's germline CDR1 is MDHEN and CDR2 SYDVKM. There are 14 residues in the CDR3. Trimming took off 6 bases at V and 7 bases at J, with 15 bases between the two ends. The DNA for the CDR3 is TGTGCCAGCAGCCAGGGCCTGCGCCACGGGGAGCTGTTTTTT. The encoded protein is CASSQGLRHGELFF.

There are many counts of this clonotype. The rearrangement uses TRBV6-5 and TRBJ1-2; D gene uncertain. The length of the CDR3 is 17 residues. Per the germline V gene, CDR1 is MNHEY and CDR2 is SVGAGI. Trimming removed 5 bases at V and 4 bases at J, with 23 bases between. CDR3 residues: CASSRAAECRKTYGYTF. The DNA of the CDR3 is TGTGCCAGCAGTCGCGCTGCGGAATGTAGAAAGACCTATGGCTACACCTTC.

This clonotype occurred many times. The chain couples TRBV7-8 to TRBJ2-1; D unclear. V shed 5 bases and J shed 0 bases, with 11 bases lying between them. From germline, CDR1 is SGHVS and CDR2 FQNEAQ. The CDR3 is 15 amino acids. The CDR3 spells CASSKRESSYNEQFF. CDR3 DNA sequence: TGTGCCAGCAGCAAGCGAGAGAGCTCCTACAATGAGCAGTTCTTC.

Comment on this clonotype: A much larger clonotype is one base distant, so this may be a read error. The J gene is TRBJ1-2, the V gene TRBV9; D is unclear. The CDR3 is 16 residues long. Germline-derived CDR1 and CDR2 are SGDLS and YYNGEE. The V and J ends lost 7 bases and 4 bases respectively, with 23 bases between them. CDR3 in amino acids: CASHFVYSRKAYGYTF. CDR3 nucleotides: TGTGCCAGCCACTTTGTGTACTCAAGAAAGGCCTATGGCTACACCTTC.

With respect to this clonotype: A much larger clone lies one base from this, so it may be a read error. Since no conserved phenylalanine or tryptophan closes the CDR3, a read error is the likely cause. The V call is TRBV30, the J call TRBJ1-2; D gene uncertain. V was pared by 5 bases and J by 4 bases, with 23 bases between. CDR1 and CDR2 (germline): GTSNPN, SVGIG (reference sequence). The CDR3 contains 16 residues. The CDR3 loop is CAWVVKRYRKTYGYTL. CDR3 nucleotides: TGTGCCTGGGTGGTCAAGCGTTATAGAAAGACCTATGGCTACACCCTC.

This clonotype was recorded at least ten times. The rearrangement joins TRBV5-1 to TRBJ2-7, with 7 bases aligning to TRBD2. This CDR3 spans 15 amino acids. The V gene's germline CDR1 is SGHRS and CDR2 YFSETQ. Trimming cost V 2 bases and J 5 bases; bases outside gene matches: 10. CDR3 nucleotide sequence: TGCGCCAGCAGCTTCTTTGCGGGAGAATCCGACGAGCAGTACTTC. It specifies CASSFFAGESDEQYF.

This clonotype was recorded many times. The chain employs TRBV30 and TRBJ1-2; D is unclear. Trimming took off 5 bases at V and 4 bases at J, with 23 bases between the two ends. This CDR3 contains 16 residues. Germline CDR1 GTSNPN, CDR2 SVGIG (reference sequence). Written as DNA, the CDR3 is TGTGCCTGGCGTTTTCTGCGTTATAGAAAGACCTATGGCTACACCTTC. Protein sequence: CAWRFLRYRKTYGYTF.

The table lists this clonotype with many counts. The chain is built from TRBV27 and TRBJ2-7, with 8 nucleotides matching TRBD1. Germline loops: CDR1 MNHEY, CDR2 SMNVEV (reference sequence). CDR3 size: 12 residues. The J segment lost 9 bases and the V segment lost 8 bases, leaving 9 bases of the junction unmatched. The CDR3 loop is CASGDRTLGQYF. The CDR3 DNA reads as TGTGCCAGCGGGGACAGGACCCTAGGGCAGTACTTC.

As for this clonotype: With a much larger clone just one base away, this may be a read error. V is TRBV10-1 and J is TRBJ1-6; possibly TRBD1 for D (6 bases). Germline CDR1 is WNHNN and CDR2 is SYGVQD (reference sequence). The CDR3 totals 14 residues. Trimming left V 4 bases short and J 7 bases short, with 11 bases between. CDR3 sequence: CASSGGAGNSPLHF. DNA of the CDR3: TGCGCCAGCAGTGGGGGGGCAGGGAATTCACCCCTCCACTTT.

This clonotype was seen a single time. It is likely a read error, because the conserved phenylalanine at the end of the CDR3 is missing. The chain recombines TRBV19 with TRBJ2-1; 7 nucleotides match TRBD2. This CDR3 has 17 residues. The germline V gene encodes CDR1 LNHDA and CDR2 SQIVND (reference sequence). Trimming took 4 bases from V and 1 from J; bases not matched to a gene: 10. The DNA of the CDR3 is TGTGCCAGTAGTAAGGTTCAGGCGGGAGATTCCTACAATGAGCAGTTCCTC. Its protein is CASSKVQAGDSYNEQFL.

This clonotype appeared many times. The rearrangement joins TRBV4-3 to TRBJ1-2; D call uncertain. V lost 5 bases and J 4 bases, leaving 23 bases between the germline ends. The CDR3 is 17 residues long. Germline CDR1 and CDR2: LGHNA and YSLEER. The CDR3 nucleotides read TGCGCCAGCAGCTTTCGGATAGGACGTCGAAAGACCTATGGCTACACCTTC. Translating it yields CASSFRIGRRKTYGYTF.

Of note for this clonotype: A clone one base away is much larger, so this may be a read error. The CDR3, as DNA: TGTGCCAGCAGCCAAACCGGGACTAGTTACGTGGAGCTGTTTTTT. Translating gives CASSQTGTSYVELFF. The rearrangement links TRBV14 to TRBJ2-2, with TRBD2 matching 8 bases. V dropped 2 bases and J dropped 10; count of bases not matched to a gene: 9. The CDR3 totals 15 residues. Per germline, CDR1 SGHDN and CDR2 FVKESK.

Regarding this clonotype: Given a much more abundant clone one base away, this may be a read error. The chain uses TRBV12-3 or TRBV12-4 and TRBJ1-3, with D uncertain. The CDR3 length is 15 residues. Trimming removed 6 bases at V and 3 bases at J, with 15 bases between. The CDR3 protein is CASSLGRANGNTIYF. The DNA of the CDR3 is TGTGCCAGCAGCCTTGGGAGGGCTAATGGAAACACCATATATTTT.

This clonotype was detected many times. The chain links TRBV11-2 to TRBJ2-3; D gene uncertain. V dropped 5 bases and J dropped 6 bases, with 9 bases sitting between them. CDR1 and CDR2 from the germline V gene are SGHAT and FQNNGV. The CDR3 covers 12 residues. The chain's CDR3 is CASSRYSDTQYF. DNA of the CDR3: TGTGCCAGCAGCCGATACAGTGATACGCAGTATTTT.

Regarding this clonotype: A much larger clone differs by one base, so this may be a read error. The CDR3 DNA is TGTGCCAGCAGTTATAGTCTAGGGGGCTATGACTACACCTTC. It codes for CASSYSLGGYDYTF. The chain employs TRBV12-3 or TRBV12-4 and TRBJ1-2; 7 positions agree with TRBD1. This CDR3 region has 14 residues.

This clonotype has a count of ten or more. This chain connects TRBV6-2 or TRBV6-3 to TRBJ1-5; no clear D gene. The ends were cut back, 2 bases at V and 0 bases at J, with 14 bases in the middle. The CDR3 contains 17 residues. Germline values: CDR1 MNHEY, CDR2 SVGEGT. In DNA, the CDR3 is TGTGCCAGCAGTTACACCCTCGTCGGGGATAGCAATCAGCCCCAGCATTTT. This gives the protein CASSYTLVGDSNQPQHF.

In its sample, this clonotype was seen many times. The CDR3 DNA is TGTGCCAGCAGCTTCGTATGGGGGACTAGAGATTACAATGAGCAGTTCTTC. This translates into CASSFVWGTRDYNEQFF. The chain has TRBV11-3 and TRBJ2-1, with 8 bases fitting TRBD2. The CDR3 spans 17 residues. CDR1 SGHNT and CDR2 YENEEA come from the germline V gene. V trimming: 3 bases; J trimming: 4 bases; junction bases outside the gene matches: 11.